This T cell receptor beta chain stems from a study of radiation and T cells in renal cell carcinoma. The protocol was immunoSEQ multiplex PCR, while the TCRdb copy is restricted to in-frame clones and leaves out a portion. The sample includes 140,000 or so clones, about 88% seen only once; the top ten take 12%. Time point of the sample: baseline pretreatment blood. Documented treatment: 15 Gy SBRT to primary tumor, nephrectomy 4 weeks later. Germline CDR1 and CDR2: SGHTA and FQGNSA. The junction had 8 bases not matched to a gene; V was cut back by 0 bases and J by 5 bases. The CDR3 contains 16 residues.

This sequence joins TRBV7-2 and TRBJ2-5; 8 bases align to TRBD2. The sequence derives from a woman aged 50 to 60 with renal cell carcinoma. The sample here was blood, taken from a patient whose treatment included radiotherapy and nephrectomy. Written as DNA, the CDR3 is TGTGCCAGCAGCTTAGCCCAGCGGGGGACCAAGGAGACCCAGTACTTC. It yields the protein CASSLAQRGTKETQYF. Filled out from reference TRBV7-2 and TRBJ2-5, the complete variable domain reads GAGVSQSPSNKVTEKGKDVELRCDPISGHTALYWYRQSLGQGLEFLIYFQGNSAPDKSGLPSDRFSAERTGGSVSTLTIQRTQQEDSAVYLCASSLAQRGTKETQYFGPGTRLLVL.